The T cell receptor beta chain described here comes from a study of cytomegalovirus exposure and HLA in healthy donors. At the level of the study: The same platform was used for the 110 or so validation repertoires and the 600 to 700 first-cohort repertoires, a later analysis reported. The study, taken as a whole, reports: TCR beta chains numbering approximately 150 were designated cytomegalovirus-associated.

This CDR3 has 14 residues. The V and J ends lost 8 bases and 9 bases, in that order; junction bases with no gene match: 6. Germline assignment: CDR1 ENHRY and CDR2 SYGVKD. With regard to this clone: What it recognizes is unknown.

Only in-frame clones appear in the TCRdb table, and some are missing; sequencing was by immunoSEQ multiplex PCR. The sample includes approximately 140,000 clones, more than 85% seen only once; the top ten take 7.5% to 9%. The donors were part of the 120-subject validation cohort, which stood apart from the 666-subject first cohort. The rearrangement uses TRBV10-3 and TRBJ1-6; 11 nucleotides match TRBD1. The receptor comes from a man aged 18 to 29 in good health and CMV-seropositive. The source material was PBMCs. The DNA of the CDR3 is TGTGCCATCGGCCTGGGACAGGGGGTTTCACCCCTCCACTTT. The encoded protein is CAIGLGQGVSPLHF.